This T cell receptor (beta chain) was identified during a study of CD4 T cells in relation to SARS-CoV-2 and coronaviruses. About this clone itself: What it binds is unknown.

The V gene lost 1 base and the J gene lost 7 bases, with 13 bases spanning the gap. Germline V gene lookup returns CDR1 MGHRA and CDR2 YSYEKL. The CDR3 length is 14 residues. Unexposed donor CD4+ T cells date from about 2011-2018, before the COVID-19 pandemic. Deep TCR-beta sequencing used DNA from uncultured naive and memory CD4+ T cells. The protocol was immunoSEQ multiplex PCR, while the TCRdb copy is restricted to in-frame clones and leaves out a portion. This sample has about 68,000 clones, with 93% found just once. Study-wide findings and caveats: According to naive versus memory sequencing, detected responses are memory recall, not newly primed.

The TCR was taken from a human donor in good health. The rearrangement joins TRBV4-1 to TRBJ1-2; TRBD1 is a possible D gene (6 bases). Sequenced material: naive CD4+ T cells from PBMCs. Subset here: naive CD4+ T cells isolated by negative enrichment. The CDR3: CASSQVLGAFGYTF. The CDR3 DNA follows: TGCGCCAGCAGCCAAGTTCTGGGGGCTTTTGGCTACACCTTC.